The clone carrying this TCR beta chain occurred many times. Its antigen is as yet unknown. These data originate in a study of metastatic and nonmetastatic thyroid tumors. Study details: It was across blood and tumor or nodule tissue from malignant and benign thyroid patients that repertoires were compared. Study results and caveats: Significantly higher TCR beta diversity was reportedly seen in malignant thyroid tumors than benign nodules, in blood and tumor.

Original data processing: Clinicopathological groups of papillary thyroid cancer showed CDR3 differences that were used to build a distant-metastasis classifier. TCRdb reanalyzed the PCR reads via MiXCR. TCRdb's processing, not the study's, gives the V and J calls here. The repertoire holds approximately 25,000 clones, with around 15% as singletons. This CDR3 region has 13 residues. The V and J ends lost 4 bases and 4 bases respectively, with 8 bases between them. Germline CDR1 is MDHEN and CDR2 is SYDVKM. Thyroid surgery took place with no prior treatment in any patient. Specimen: blood. This clonotype was obtained from a female donor with papillary thyroid cancer or a benign thyroid nodule (not recorded which). Some clones in this sample may be carry-over from other donors' samples. The chain recombines TRBV28 with TRBJ1-5, with D tentatively TRBD1 (5 bases). The CDR3 nucleotides are TGTGCCAGCAGTTCGACAGATAATCAGCCCCAGCATTTT. Translating gives CASSSTDNQPQHF.